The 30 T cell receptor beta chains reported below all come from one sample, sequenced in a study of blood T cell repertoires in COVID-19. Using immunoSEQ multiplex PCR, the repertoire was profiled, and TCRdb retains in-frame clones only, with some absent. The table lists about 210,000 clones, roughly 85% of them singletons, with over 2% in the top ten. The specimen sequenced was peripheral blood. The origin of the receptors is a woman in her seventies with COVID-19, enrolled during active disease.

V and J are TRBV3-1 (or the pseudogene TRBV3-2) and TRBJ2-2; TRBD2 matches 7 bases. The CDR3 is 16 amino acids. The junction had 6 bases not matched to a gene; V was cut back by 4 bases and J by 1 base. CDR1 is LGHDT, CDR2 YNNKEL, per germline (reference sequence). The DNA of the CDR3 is TGTGCCAGCAGCCTGAGGACTAGTCGGAACACCGGGGAGCTGTTTTTT. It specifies CASSLRTSRNTGELFF.

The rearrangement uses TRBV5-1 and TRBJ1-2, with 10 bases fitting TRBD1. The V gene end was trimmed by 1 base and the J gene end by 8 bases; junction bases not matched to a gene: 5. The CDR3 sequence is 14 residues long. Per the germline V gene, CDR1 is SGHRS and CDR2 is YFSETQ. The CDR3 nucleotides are TGCGCCAGCAGCTTGCATGGGACAGGGGAAGGCTACACCTTC. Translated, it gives CASSLHGTGEGYTF. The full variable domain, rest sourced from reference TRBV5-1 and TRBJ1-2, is KAGVTQTPRYLIKTRGQQVTLSCSPISGHRSVSWYQQTPGQGLQFLFEYFSETQRNKGNFPGRFSGRQFSNSRSEMNVSTLELGDSALYLCASSLHGTGEGYTFGSGTRLTVV.

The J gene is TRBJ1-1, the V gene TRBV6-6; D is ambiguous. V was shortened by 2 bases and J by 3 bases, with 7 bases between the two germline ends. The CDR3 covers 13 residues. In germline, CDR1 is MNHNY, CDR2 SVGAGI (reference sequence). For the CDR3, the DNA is TGTGCCAGCAGTTACGATCCAGACACTGAAGCTTTCTTT. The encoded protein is CASSYDPDTEAFF.

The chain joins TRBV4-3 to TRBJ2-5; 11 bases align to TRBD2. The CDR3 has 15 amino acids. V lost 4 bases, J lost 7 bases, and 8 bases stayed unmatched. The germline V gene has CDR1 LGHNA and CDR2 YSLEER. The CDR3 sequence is CASSPTSGGFGTQYF. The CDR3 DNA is TGCGCCAGCAGCCCAACTAGCGGGGGTTTTGGGACCCAGTACTTC.

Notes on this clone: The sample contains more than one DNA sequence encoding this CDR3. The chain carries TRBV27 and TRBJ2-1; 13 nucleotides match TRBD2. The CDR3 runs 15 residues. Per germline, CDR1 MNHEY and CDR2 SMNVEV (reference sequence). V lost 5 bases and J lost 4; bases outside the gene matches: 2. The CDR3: CASSKLAGGYNEQFF. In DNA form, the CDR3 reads TGTGCCAGCAGTAAACTAGCGGGGGGGTACAATGAGCAGTTCTTC.

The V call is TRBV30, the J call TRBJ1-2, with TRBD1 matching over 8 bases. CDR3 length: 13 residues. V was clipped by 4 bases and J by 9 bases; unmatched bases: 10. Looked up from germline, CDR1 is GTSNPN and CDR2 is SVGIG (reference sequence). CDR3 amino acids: CAWNTQGARSYTF. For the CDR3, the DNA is TGTGCCTGGAACACTCAGGGGGCGCGCAGCTACACCTTC.

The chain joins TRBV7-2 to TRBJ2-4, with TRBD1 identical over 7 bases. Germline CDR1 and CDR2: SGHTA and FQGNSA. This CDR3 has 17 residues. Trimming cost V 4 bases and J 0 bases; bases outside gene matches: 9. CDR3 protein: CASSSRRQGEAKNIQYF. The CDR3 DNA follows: TGTGCCAGCAGCTCCAGGAGACAGGGAGAAGCCAAAAACATTCAGTACTTC.

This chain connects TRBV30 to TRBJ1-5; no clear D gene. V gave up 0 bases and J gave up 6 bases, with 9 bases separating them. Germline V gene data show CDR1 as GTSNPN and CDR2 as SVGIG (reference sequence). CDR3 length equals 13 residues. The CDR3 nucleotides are TGTGCCTGGAGTGTACGGGTGGGTCAGCCCCAGCATTTT. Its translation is CAWSVRVGQPQHF.

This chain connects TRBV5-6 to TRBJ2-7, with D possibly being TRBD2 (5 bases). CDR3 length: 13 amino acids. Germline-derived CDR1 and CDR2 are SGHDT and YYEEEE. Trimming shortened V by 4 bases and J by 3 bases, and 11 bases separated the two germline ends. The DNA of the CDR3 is TGTGCCAGCAGCGGAGGACGGAACTACGAGCAGTACTTC. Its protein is CASSGGRNYEQYF.

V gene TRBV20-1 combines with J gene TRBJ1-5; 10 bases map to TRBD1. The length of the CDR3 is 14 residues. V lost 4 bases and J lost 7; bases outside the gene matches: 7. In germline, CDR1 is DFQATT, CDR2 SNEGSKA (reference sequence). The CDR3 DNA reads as TGCAGTGCTAATGACAGGGGGCTAGGACAGCCCCAGCATTTT. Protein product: CSANDRGLGQPQHF.

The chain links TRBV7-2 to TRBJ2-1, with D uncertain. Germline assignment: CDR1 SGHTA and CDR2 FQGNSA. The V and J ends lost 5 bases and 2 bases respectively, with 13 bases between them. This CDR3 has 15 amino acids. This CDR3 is CASSTVPLTYNEQFF. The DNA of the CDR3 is TGTGCCAGCAGCACAGTGCCCCTCACCTACAATGAGCAGTTCTTC.

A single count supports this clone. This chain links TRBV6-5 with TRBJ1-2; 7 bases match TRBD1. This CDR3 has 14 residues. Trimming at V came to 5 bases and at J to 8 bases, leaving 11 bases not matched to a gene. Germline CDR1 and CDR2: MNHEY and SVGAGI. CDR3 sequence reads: CASSPRQGPWGYTF. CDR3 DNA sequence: TGTGCCAGCAGTCCCCGACAGGGCCCGTGGGGCTACACCTTC.

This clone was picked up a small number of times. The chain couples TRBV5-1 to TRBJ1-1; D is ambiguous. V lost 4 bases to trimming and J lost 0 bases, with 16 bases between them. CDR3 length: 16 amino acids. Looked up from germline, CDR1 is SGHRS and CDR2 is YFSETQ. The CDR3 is CASSIGGLVMNTEAFF. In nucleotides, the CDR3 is TGCGCCAGCAGCATAGGCGGGTTGGTTATGAACACTGAAGCTTTCTTT.

The CDR3: CASSYAGGPHYEQYF. The CDR3 DNA sequence: TGTGCCAGCAGTTACGCAGGGGGCCCCCACTACGAGCAGTACTTC. The gene calls are TRBV6-5 and TRBJ2-7; TRBD1 matches at 8 bases. V lost 2 bases to trimming and J lost 3 bases; unmatched junction nucleotides: 6. Germline V gene lookup returns CDR1 MNHEY and CDR2 SVGAGI. This CDR3 contains 15 residues.

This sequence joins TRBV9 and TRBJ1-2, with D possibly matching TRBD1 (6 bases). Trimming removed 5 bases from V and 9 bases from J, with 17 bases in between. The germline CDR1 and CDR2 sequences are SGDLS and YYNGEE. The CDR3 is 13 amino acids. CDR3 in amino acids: CASSRGHLTRYTF. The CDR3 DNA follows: TGTGCCAGCAGTCGGGGACACCTCACCCGCTACACCTTC.

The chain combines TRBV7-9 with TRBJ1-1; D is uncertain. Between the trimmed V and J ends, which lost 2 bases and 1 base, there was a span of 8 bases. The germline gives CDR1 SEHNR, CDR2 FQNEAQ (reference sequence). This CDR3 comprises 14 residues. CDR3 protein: CASSLLSENTEAFF. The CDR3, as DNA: TGTGCCAGCAGCTTACTTTCAGAGAACACTGAAGCTTTCTTT.

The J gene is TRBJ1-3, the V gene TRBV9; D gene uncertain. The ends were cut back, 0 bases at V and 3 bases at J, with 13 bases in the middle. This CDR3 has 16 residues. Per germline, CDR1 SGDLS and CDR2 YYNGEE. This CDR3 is CASSVEMATGGNTIYF. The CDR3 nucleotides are TGTGCCAGCAGCGTAGAGATGGCGACGGGTGGAAACACCATATATTTT. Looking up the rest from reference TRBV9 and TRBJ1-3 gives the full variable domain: DSGVTQTPKHLITATGQRVTLRCSPRSGDLSVYWYQQSLDQGLQFLIQYYNGEERAKGNILERFSAQQFPDLHSELNLSSLELGDSALYFCASSVEMATGGNTIYFGEGSWLTVV.

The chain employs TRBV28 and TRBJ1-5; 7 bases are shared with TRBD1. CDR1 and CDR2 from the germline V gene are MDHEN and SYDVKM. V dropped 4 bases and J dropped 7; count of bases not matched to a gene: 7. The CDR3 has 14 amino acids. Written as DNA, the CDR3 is TGTGCCAGCAGTTCACAGGGGACGAGACAGCCCCAGCATTTT. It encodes CASSSQGTRQPQHF.

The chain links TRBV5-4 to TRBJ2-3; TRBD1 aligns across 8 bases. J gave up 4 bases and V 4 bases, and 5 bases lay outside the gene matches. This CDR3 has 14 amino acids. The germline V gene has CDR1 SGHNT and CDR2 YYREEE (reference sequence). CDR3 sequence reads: CASSKGQASDTQYF. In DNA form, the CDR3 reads TGTGCCAGCAGCAAGGGACAGGCGTCAGATACGCAGTATTTT.

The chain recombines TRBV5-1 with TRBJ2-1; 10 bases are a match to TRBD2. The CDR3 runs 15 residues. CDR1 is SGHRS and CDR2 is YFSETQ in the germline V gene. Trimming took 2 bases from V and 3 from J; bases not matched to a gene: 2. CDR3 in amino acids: CASSFSGRLYNEQFF. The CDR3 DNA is TGCGCCAGCAGCTTTAGCGGGAGGCTCTACAATGAGCAGTTCTTC.

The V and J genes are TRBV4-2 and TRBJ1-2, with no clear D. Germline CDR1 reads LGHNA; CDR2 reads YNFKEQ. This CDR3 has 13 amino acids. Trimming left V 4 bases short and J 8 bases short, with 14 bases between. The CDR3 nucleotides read TGTGCCAGCAGCCTTGAGGGAGGTCAAGGCTACACCTTC. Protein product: CASSLEGGQGYTF.

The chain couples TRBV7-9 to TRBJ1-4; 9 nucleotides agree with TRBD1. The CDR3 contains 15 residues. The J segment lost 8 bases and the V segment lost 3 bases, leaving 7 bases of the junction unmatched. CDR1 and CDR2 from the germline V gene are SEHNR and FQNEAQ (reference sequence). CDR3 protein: CASSLRGQGGEKLFF. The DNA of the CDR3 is TGTGCCAGCAGCTTGCGGGGACAGGGTGGAGAAAAACTGTTTTTT.

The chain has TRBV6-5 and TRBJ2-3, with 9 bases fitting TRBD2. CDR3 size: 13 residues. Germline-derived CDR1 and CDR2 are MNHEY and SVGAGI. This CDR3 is CAVIAGVTDTQYF. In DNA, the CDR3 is TGTGCGGTAATAGCGGGAGTTACAGATACGCAGTATTTT.

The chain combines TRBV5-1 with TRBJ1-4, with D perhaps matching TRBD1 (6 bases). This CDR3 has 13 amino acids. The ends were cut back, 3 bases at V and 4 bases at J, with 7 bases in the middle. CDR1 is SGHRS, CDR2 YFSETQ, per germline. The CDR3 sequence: CASSWTVNEKLFF. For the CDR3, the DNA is TGCGCCAGCAGCTGGACAGTTAATGAAAAACTGTTTTTT.

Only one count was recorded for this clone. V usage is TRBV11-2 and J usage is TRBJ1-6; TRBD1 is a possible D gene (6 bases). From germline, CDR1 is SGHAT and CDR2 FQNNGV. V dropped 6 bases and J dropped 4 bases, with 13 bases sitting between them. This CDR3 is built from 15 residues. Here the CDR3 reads CASRPVRGYNSPLHF. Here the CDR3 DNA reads TGTGCCAGCAGGCCCGTCAGGGGTTATAATTCACCCCTCCACTTT.

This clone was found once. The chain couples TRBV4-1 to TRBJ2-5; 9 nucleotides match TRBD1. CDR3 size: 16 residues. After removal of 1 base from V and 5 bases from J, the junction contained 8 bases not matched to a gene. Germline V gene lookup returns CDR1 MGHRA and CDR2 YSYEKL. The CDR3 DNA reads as TGCGCCAGCAGCCAAGTCACAGGGGGCTACCGGGAGACCCAGTACTTC. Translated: CASSQVTGGYRETQYF.

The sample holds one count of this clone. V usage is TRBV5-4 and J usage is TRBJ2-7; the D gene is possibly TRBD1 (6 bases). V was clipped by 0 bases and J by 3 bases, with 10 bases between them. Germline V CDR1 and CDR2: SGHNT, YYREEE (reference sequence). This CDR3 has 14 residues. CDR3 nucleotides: TGTGCCAGCAGCTTGGGCTCGACAGGCTACGAGCAGTACTTC. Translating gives CASSLGSTGYEQYF.

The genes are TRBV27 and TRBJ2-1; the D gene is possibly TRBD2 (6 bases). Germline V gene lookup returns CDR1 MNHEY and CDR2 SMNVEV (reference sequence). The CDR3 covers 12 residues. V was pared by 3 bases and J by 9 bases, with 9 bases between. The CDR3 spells CASSFPEGEQFF. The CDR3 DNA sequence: TGTGCCAGCAGTTTCCCGGAGGGTGAGCAGTTCTTC.

CDR3 nucleotide sequence: TGTGCCATCAGTGAGTATAATTTCGGGACACCGGATAACACTGAAGCTTTCTTT. Its protein is CAISEYNFGTPDNTEAFF. The V gene is TRBV10-3, the J gene TRBJ1-1; a weak D match, TRBD1 (6 bases). V gave up 1 base and J gave up 2 bases, with 20 bases separating them. Germline CDR1 reads ENHRY; CDR2 reads SYGVKD. The CDR3 runs to 18 residues.

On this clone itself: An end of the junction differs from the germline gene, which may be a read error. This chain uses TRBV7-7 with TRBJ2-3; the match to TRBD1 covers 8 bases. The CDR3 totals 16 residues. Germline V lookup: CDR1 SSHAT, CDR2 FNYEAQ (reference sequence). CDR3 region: CASSLAPGGIVDTQYF. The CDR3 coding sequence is TGTGCTAGCAGCTTAGCCCCAGGGGGCATTGTAGATACGCAGTATTTT.